This T cell receptor beta chain was retrieved from a study of OX40 agonist ivuxolimab in advanced cancers. As for the study in general: There were three patients with partial responses, one having hepatocellular carcinoma and two cutaneous melanoma.

Sequencing was performed with immunoSEQ multiplex PCR; in TCRdb, only in-frame clones are kept and a portion is missing. The data contain some 70,000 clones, around 90% of them singletons. Study observations and caveats: In general, CD8+ T cells held more expanded clones than CD4+ did, on average.

The count of this clone is one. Its antigen is not known. This TCR was recovered from an adult with an advanced solid tumor such as melanoma, head and neck, liver or kidney cancer. This specimen consisted of CD4+ or CD8+ T cells sorted from blood, obtained in a trial of the OX40 agonist ivuxolimab.

The CDR3 protein is CSVGIDTSNTEAFF. CDR3 sequence (DNA): TGCAGCGTCGGGATAGACACGTCGAACACTGAAGCTTTCTTT. This chain joins TRBV29-1 and TRBJ1-1; D ambiguous. From germline, CDR1 is SQVTM and CDR2 ANQGSEA. V gave up 6 bases and J gave up 1 base, with 15 bases separating them. CDR3 length: 14 amino acids.